The next 23 T cell receptor beta chains were all read from a single sample in a study of cytomegalovirus exposure and HLA in healthy donors. Primers: 60 Vbeta forward and 13 Jbeta reverse. TCRdb keeps only in-frame clones here, not all; method: immunoSEQ multiplex PCR. The sample table sets out approximately 82,000 clones. Sequenced: PBMCs. These receptors were taken from a woman aged 60 to 75 in good health and CMV-seronegative.

The chain carries TRBV5-1 and TRBJ1-3; D is undetermined. Germline assignment: CDR1 SGHRS and CDR2 YFSETQ. V lost 3 bases and J lost 7, with 11 bases in between. CDR3 size: 13 residues. CDR3 in amino acids: CASSYQRGNTIYF. In DNA form, the CDR3 reads TGCGCCAGCAGCTACCAAAGAGGGAACACCATATATTTT. Supplemented by reference TRBV5-1 and TRBJ1-3, the full variable domain reads KAGVTQTPRYLIKTRGQQVTLSCSPISGHRSVSWYQQTPGQGLQFLFEYFSETQRNKGNFPGRFSGRQFSNSRSEMNVSTLELGDSALYLCASSYQRGNTIYFGEGSWLTVV.

The chain is built from TRBV2 and TRBJ1-1; D is perhaps TRBD1 (6 bases). The V gene's germline CDR1 is SNHLY and CDR2 FYNNEI. This CDR3 region has 16 residues. The ends were cut back, 7 bases at V and 2 bases at J, with 20 bases in the middle. The DNA for the CDR3 is TGTGCCAGCAACCTATCTGAGGGGGACATCAACACTGAAGCTTTCTTT. Translated: CASNLSEGDINTEAFF.

The chain employs TRBV28 and TRBJ2-4; the D is unclear. The CDR3 sequence is 15 residues long. With 2 bases removed from V and 9 bases from J, the gap between germline ends came to 17 bases. Germline V gene data show CDR1 as MDHEN and CDR2 as SYDVKM. The CDR3 nucleotides are TGTGCCAGCAGTTTAGGTGGCGCAATCCTAGGCATTCAGTACTTC. Encoded protein: CASSLGGAILGIQYF.

V is TRBV19 and J is TRBJ1-4; D unresolved. The V and J ends lost 5 bases and 8 bases respectively, with 9 bases between them. Germline V gene data show CDR1 as LNHDA and CDR2 as SQIVND (reference sequence). CDR3 size: 12 residues. The CDR3 DNA is TGTGCCAGTAGTCTAACGACAGAAAAACTGTTTTTT. It yields the protein CASSLTTEKLFF.

The chain has TRBV5-1 and TRBJ2-2; 8 bases line up with TRBD2. The V and J ends lost 3 bases and 6 bases, in that order; junction bases with no gene match: 7. The CDR3 is made up of 15 amino acids. CDR1 is SGHRS, CDR2 YFSETQ, per germline. The CDR3 here is CASSSSAGVPGELFF. The CDR3 DNA is TGCGCCAGCAGCTCCTCAGCGGGAGTCCCCGGGGAGCTGTTTTTT.

The genes are TRBV28 and TRBJ2-1, with a tentative D call TRBD2 (7 bases). CDR3 size: 16 residues. V shed 6 bases and J shed 5 bases, with 20 bases lying between them. Germline CDR1 is MDHEN and CDR2 is SYDVKM. CDR3 bases: TGTGCCAGCAGGCCCCGGGGGGCGGGGGATAACAATGAGCAGTTCTTC. Translation gives CASRPRGAGDNNEQFF. Filled out from reference TRBV28 and TRBJ2-1, the complete variable domain reads DVKVTQSSRYLVKRTGEKVFLECVQDMDHENMFWYRQDPGLGLRLIYFSYDVKMKEKGDIPEGYSVSREKKERFSLILESASTNQTSMYLCASRPRGAGDNNEQFFGPGTRLTVL.

The V call is TRBV6-1, the J call TRBJ2-7; tentative D call: TRBD2 (6 bases). Trimming stripped 4 bases from V and 3 bases from J, with 19 bases between. The CDR3 has 16 residues. Germline CDR1 is MNHNS and CDR2 is SASEGT. The CDR3 is CASSATGRGNNYEQYF. Written as DNA, the CDR3 is TGTGCCAGCAGTGCTACCGGGCGGGGCAATAACTACGAGCAGTACTTC.

The chain combines TRBV4-2 with TRBJ2-7; 10 positions match TRBD2. Per germline, CDR1 LGHNA and CDR2 YNFKEQ. There are 15 residues in the CDR3. J was trimmed by 6 bases and V by 4 bases; bases with no gene match: 9. The DNA for the CDR3 is TGTGCCAGCAGCCGAGACCTAGCGGGAGCACTCGAGCAGTACTTC. Its translation is CASSRDLAGALEQYF.

V is TRBV5-1 and J is TRBJ1-1; D call uncertain. Germline V CDR1 and CDR2: SGHRS, YFSETQ. Trimming pared 4 bases from V and 0 bases from J, leaving 7 bases between. The CDR3 is 13 residues long. The CDR3, as DNA: TGCGCCAGCAGCCCGACTTTGAACACTGAAGCTTTCTTT. Its protein is CASSPTLNTEAFF. Full variable domain (rest looked up from reference TRBV5-1 and TRBJ1-1): KAGVTQTPRYLIKTRGQQVTLSCSPISGHRSVSWYQQTPGQGLQFLFEYFSETQRNKGNFPGRFSGRQFSNSRSEMNVSTLELGDSALYLCASSPTLNTEAFFGQGTRLTVV.

This chain uses TRBV4-2 with TRBJ1-1; 10 bases align to TRBD1. V dropped 1 base and J dropped 5; count of bases not matched to a gene: 7. This CDR3 comprises 16 residues. CDR1 is LGHNA and CDR2 is YNFKEQ in the germline V gene. CDR3 protein: CASSQGRTGGSTEAFF. As DNA, the CDR3 is TGTGCCAGCAGCCAAGGGAGGACAGGGGGTAGTACTGAAGCTTTCTTT.

This chain uses TRBV7-2 with TRBJ2-1; 8 bases are a match to TRBD2. The J segment lost 9 bases and the V segment lost 5 bases, leaving 15 bases of the junction unmatched. There are 16 residues in the CDR3. Germline V lookup: CDR1 SGHTA, CDR2 FQGNSA. CDR3 coding DNA: TGTGCCAGCAGCCGACGGCGGGGGGCGCCGGGCACTGAGCAGTTCTTC. Protein product: CASSRRRGAPGTEQFF. The variable domain in full, with the rest retrieved from reference TRBV7-2 and TRBJ2-1, is GAGVSQSPSNKVTEKGKDVELRCDPISGHTALYWYRQSLGQGLEFLIYFQGNSAPDKSGLPSDRFSAERTGGSVSTLTIQRTQQEDSAVYLCASSRRRGAPGTEQFFGPGTRLTVL.

The V and J genes are TRBV5-1 and TRBJ2-3; weak D call: TRBD1 (5 bases). Trimming pared 7 bases from V and 3 bases from J, leaving 12 bases between. The CDR3 has 13 residues. The germline CDR1 and CDR2 sequences are SGHRS and YFSETQ. CDR3 protein: CASSSGSTDTQYF. The CDR3 coding sequence is TGCGCCAGCTCCTCAGGGTCGACAGATACGCAGTATTTT.

V gene TRBV28 combines with J gene TRBJ1-6, with D maybe TRBD1 (5 bases). The ends were cut back, 5 bases at V and 0 bases at J, with 20 bases in the middle. Germline CDR1 and CDR2: MDHEN and SYDVKM. The CDR3 spans 19 residues. This CDR3 reads CASSTWRGRRSSYNSPLHF. CDR3 sequence (DNA): TGTGCCAGCAGTACTTGGAGGGGCAGACGAAGCTCCTATAATTCACCCCTCCACTTT.

The rearrangement links TRBV7-9 to TRBJ2-7, with D tentatively TRBD1 (6 bases). Per the germline V gene, CDR1 is SEHNR and CDR2 is FQNEAQ (reference sequence). The CDR3 totals 14 residues. The ends were cut back, 5 bases at V and 1 base at J, with 12 bases in the middle. CDR3 residues: CASSPGQSSYEQYF. DNA for the CDR3: TGTGCCAGCAGCCCTGGACAGTCTTCCTACGAGCAGTACTTC.

The chain combines TRBV7-2 with TRBJ2-7, with D hard to call. Germline V CDR1 and CDR2: SGHTA, FQGNSA. CDR3 length: 13 amino acids. The germline V and J ends were trimmed by 3 bases and 4 bases, with 10 bases remaining between them. The CDR3 here is CASSFTTEYEQYF. CDR3 DNA sequence: TGTGCCAGCAGCTTTACGACGGAGTACGAGCAGTACTTC.

The rearrangement joins TRBV19 to TRBJ2-5; the D gene is possibly TRBD1 (6 bases). Germline values: CDR1 LNHDA, CDR2 SQIVND (reference sequence). Trimming took off 3 bases at V and 5 bases at J, with 16 bases between the two ends. CDR3 length: 15 amino acids. The CDR3, as DNA: TGTGCCAGTAGTATTAACGACAGGCCCCGGGAGACCCAGTACTTC. This gives the protein CASSINDRPRETQYF. Based on the CDR3 plus reference TRBV19 and TRBJ2-5, the full variable domain is DGGITQSPKYLFRKEGQNVTLSCEQNLNHDAMYWYRQDPGQGLRLIYYSQIVNDFQKGDIAEGYSVSREKKESFPLTVTSAQKNPTAFYLCASSINDRPRETQYFGPGTRLLVL.

V and J are TRBV27 and TRBJ1-5; 12 bases line up with TRBD1. CDR1 and CDR2 (germline): MNHEY, SMNVEV (reference sequence). The CDR3 spans 16 residues. The ends lost 4 bases at V and 3 bases at J; junction bases unmatched: 4. CDR3 sequence (DNA): TGTGCCAGCAGTTCCCGGGACAGGGGGCCCAATCAGCCCCAGCATTTT. It translates to CASSSRDRGPNQPQHF.

V is TRBV10-3 and J is TRBJ2-6; 8 bases are a match to TRBD1. Per germline, CDR1 ENHRY and CDR2 SYGVKD. This CDR3 contains 15 residues. J was trimmed by 0 bases and V by 11 bases; bases with no gene match: 6. The CDR3, as DNA: TGTGCCGCCGGACAGGGAATCTCTGGGGCCAACGTCCTGACTTTC. This codes for CAAGQGISGANVLTF.

This chain connects TRBV9 to TRBJ2-2, with D possibly TRBD2 on 5 matching bases. CDR3 length: 14 residues. V shed 4 bases and J shed 1 base, with 8 bases lying between them. Per the germline V gene, CDR1 is SGDLS and CDR2 is YYNGEE. The CDR3 protein is CASSSRGNTGELFF. CDR3 DNA: TGTGCCAGCAGCTCCCGGGGGAACACCGGGGAGCTGTTTTTT.

The chain combines TRBV4-3 with TRBJ1-6; TRBD1 might be the D (5 bases). Trimming left V 1 base short and J 10 bases short, with 11 bases between. Germline-derived CDR1 and CDR2 are LGHNA and YSLEER. The CDR3 runs to 14 residues. For the CDR3, the DNA is TGCGCCAGCAGCCAAGGCGGGGGTGGCTCACCCCTCCACTTT. It encodes CASSQGGGGSPLHF.

The chain recombines TRBV5-1 with TRBJ1-4, with TRBD1 matching 10 bases. The CDR3 has 19 amino acids. The germline V gene has CDR1 SGHRS and CDR2 YFSETQ. J was trimmed by 4 bases and V by 9 bases; bases with no gene match: 21. This CDR3 reads CAIDHRDRGYGKGNEKLFF. The CDR3 region has the DNA TGCGCCATCGACCACCGGGACAGGGGCTATGGAAAGGGTAATGAAAAACTGTTTTTT. The variable domain in full, completed from reference TRBV5-1 and TRBJ1-4, reads KAGVTQTPRYLIKTRGQQVTLSCSPISGHRSVSWYQQTPGQGLQFLFEYFSETQRNKGNFPGRFSGRQFSNSRSEMNVSTLELGDSALYLCAIDHRDRGYGKGNEKLFFGSGTQLSVL.

The gene calls are TRBV5-4 and TRBJ1-1; D not resolved. The V end was cut by 0 bases, the J end by 1 base, with 13 bases between. This CDR3 is built from 16 residues. In germline, CDR1 is SGHNT, CDR2 YYREEE (reference sequence). CDR3 residues: CASSLVLGTANTEAFF. The CDR3 DNA follows: TGTGCCAGCAGCTTGGTGTTAGGAACAGCGAACACTGAAGCTTTCTTT.

This chain links TRBV28 with TRBJ2-5; 9 bases agree with TRBD2. There are 16 residues in the CDR3. Germline lookup yields CDR1 MDHEN and CDR2 SYDVKM. V lost 4 bases and J lost 4; bases outside the gene matches: 10. The CDR3 reads CASSSPGSGSAETQYF. CDR3 DNA: TGTGCCAGCAGTTCCCCTGGTAGCGGGAGTGCAGAGACCCAGTACTTC. Complete variable domain (other parts from reference TRBV28 and TRBJ2-5): DVKVTQSSRYLVKRTGEKVFLECVQDMDHENMFWYRQDPGLGLRLIYFSYDVKMKEKGDIPEGYSVSREKKERFSLILESASTNQTSMYLCASSSPGSGSAETQYFGPGTRLLVL.